What follows is one T cell receptor (beta chain) and its context. The method was immunoSEQ multiplex PCR; TCRdb's version includes in-frame clones alone and lacks a portion of them. Here the sample spans about 660,000 clones, approximately 87% being singletons. Trimming cost V 5 bases and J 5 bases, with 22 bases left between them. Germline CDR1 SEHNR, CDR2 FQNEAQ (reference sequence). The CDR3 length is 17 residues. The data belong to a study of shared T cell receptors in the human thymus. These data were also reused for a study on human thymus T cells.

This sequence joins TRBV7-9 and TRBJ2-1, with no clear D. The clonotype comes from a boy younger than two with a congenital heart defect. Sequenced input: thymocytes. In DNA, the CDR3 is TGTGCCAGCAGCCAGAATCCCCCGGGTCTTAATCACAATGAGCAGTTCTTC. This gives the protein CASSQNPPGLNHNEQFF.